The 20 T cell receptor beta chains below come from one sample, sequenced in a study of T cell repertoires in cytomegalovirus infection. Using its own MiXCR run on the reads, TCRdb lists one record per CDR3 protein. In the table there are some 280,000 distinct CDR3 sequences, roughly 15% of which are singletons. The sequenced sample consisted of PBMCs. Receptors originate from a human donor in good health (CMV status not recorded). Some clones in this sample may be carry-over from other donors' samples.

The rearrangement joins TRBV20-1 to TRBJ2-3, with D tentatively TRBD1 (5 bases). V dropped 6 bases and J dropped 3 bases, with 10 bases sitting between them. In germline, CDR1 is DFQATT, CDR2 SNEGSKA (reference sequence). There are 12 residues in the CDR3. CDR3 DNA: TGCAGTGCCAGGGTTGGGACAGATACGCAGTATTTT. Encoded protein: CSARVGTDTQYF.

This sequence joins TRBV5-1 and TRBJ1-1; D unresolved. The CDR3 is 13 amino acids. V dropped 6 bases and J dropped 1 base, with 10 bases sitting between them. Germline V gene data show CDR1 as SGHRS and CDR2 as YFSETQ. CDR3: CASTITGNTEAFF. CDR3 bases: TGCGCCAGCACCATAACCGGGAACACTGAAGCTTTCTTT.

This clonotype has a count of ten or more. This chain joins TRBV12-3 or TRBV12-4 and TRBJ2-7; 9 bases map to TRBD1. V lost 6 bases to trimming and J lost 4 bases; unmatched junction nucleotides: 13. This CDR3 has 16 residues. The CDR3 loop is CASSPDTGQGRYEQYF. The DNA for the CDR3 is TGTGCCAGCAGCCCCGATACGGGACAGGGAAGATACGAGCAGTACTTC.

This clonotype has a count of ten or more. One junction end disagrees with the germline gene, perhaps due to a read error. V gene TRBV7-7 combines with J gene TRBJ2-5; 12 positions match TRBD2. The CDR3 runs 18 residues. Germline assignment: CDR1 SSHAT and CDR2 FNYEAQ (reference sequence). CDR3 nucleotide sequence: TGTGCTAGCAGCTCCGGGACTAGCGGGCGGGGTTACCAAGAGACCCAGTACTTC. Protein sequence: CASSSGTSGRGYQETQYF. Filled out from reference TRBV7-7 and TRBJ2-5, the complete variable domain reads GAGVSQSPRYKVTKRGQDVTLRCDPISSHATLYWYQQALGQGPEFLTYFNYEAQPDKSGLPSDRFSAERPEGSISTLTIQRTEQRDSAMYRCASSSGTSGRGYQETQYFGPGTRLLVL.

This clonotype was seen ten or more times. V and J are TRBV6-2 or TRBV6-3 and TRBJ2-1, with D hard to call. The CDR3 totals 15 residues. CDR1 and CDR2 from the germline V gene are MNHEY and SVGEGT. V dropped 4 bases and J dropped 4 bases, with 14 bases sitting between them. CDR3 bases: TGTGCCAGCAGTTTGATAGTTTCGAATTACAATGAGCAGTTCTTC. It is translated as CASSLIVSNYNEQFF.

This clonotype turned up a few times. This chain joins TRBV5-1 and TRBJ2-5; perhaps D is TRBD1 or TRBD2 (6 bases each). The CDR3 runs 15 residues. Germline values: CDR1 SGHRS, CDR2 YFSETQ. The V and J ends lost 2 bases and 0 bases respectively, with 11 bases between them. This chain's CDR3 is CASSLEGGYQETQYF. Written as DNA, the CDR3 is TGCGCCAGCAGCTTAGAGGGGGGATACCAAGAGACCCAGTACTTC.

This clonotype was observed many times. This sequence joins TRBV12-3 or TRBV12-4 and TRBJ1-2; 9 bases fit TRBD1. This CDR3 region has 17 residues. V was pared by 5 bases and J by 4 bases, with 14 bases of the junction left unmatched. CDR3 amino acids: CASSPTPGQGRAYGYTF. The CDR3 bases are TGTGCCAGCAGTCCCACCCCAGGACAGGGGAGGGCCTATGGCTACACCTTC.

The table lists this clonotype with many counts. The CDR3 nucleotides read TGTGCCAGCAGTTACCTCGGCGGGGGTACCTACGAGCAGTACTTC. This codes for CASSYLGGGTYEQYF. The chain has TRBV6-2 or TRBV6-3 and TRBJ2-7, with 7 bases lining up with TRBD2. CDR3 length: 15 residues. The V gene's germline CDR1 is MNHEY and CDR2 SVGEGT. Trimming took 2 bases from V and 2 from J; bases not matched to a gene: 6.

This clonotype was recorded at least ten times. The V gene is TRBV7-3, the J gene TRBJ1-1, with a weak D call TRBD1 (6 bases). This CDR3 is 16 amino acids long. Looked up from germline, CDR1 is SGHTA and CDR2 is FQGTGA. Trimming shortened V by 7 bases and J by 1 base, and 19 bases separated the two germline ends. The CDR3, as DNA: TGTGCCAGCACCTTGGGGGGAGGGGGAGGGAACACTGAAGCTTTCTTT. This encodes CASTLGGGGGNTEAFF.

The sample holds one count of this clonotype. A single base separates this from a much larger clone, so it may be a read error. V and J are TRBV28 and TRBJ1-1; D not resolved. The CDR3 sequence is 13 residues long. The V gene's germline CDR1 is MDHEN and CDR2 SYDVKM. Here the CDR3 reads CTSFQRDGGGAFF. The CDR3 region has the DNA TGTACCAGCTTCCAGCGTGATGGCGGTGGAGCTTTCTTT.

This clonotype showed up many times. The J gene is TRBJ2-7, the V gene TRBV7-9; unclear D gene. From germline, CDR1 is SEHNR and CDR2 FQNEAQ (reference sequence). Trimming left V 1 base short and J 2 bases short, with 9 bases between. This CDR3 region has 14 residues. Here the CDR3 DNA reads TGTGCCAGCAGCTTAGGAGTTCCCCCCTACGAGCAGTACTTC. This sequence encodes CASSLGVPPYEQYF.

This clonotype occurred many times. The V call is TRBV25-1, the J call TRBJ1-1; weak D call: TRBD1 (5 bases). CDR3 length: 11 amino acids. The germline V and J ends were trimmed by 2 bases and 8 bases, with 6 bases remaining between them. Germline V gives CDR1 MGHDK, CDR2 SYGVNS. CDR3 sequence: CASSETGEAFF. The CDR3 DNA is TGTGCCAGCAGTGAAACAGGAGAAGCTTTCTTT.

This chain uses TRBV7-6 with TRBJ2-1; 12 bases line up with TRBD2. In germline, CDR1 is SGHVS, CDR2 FNYEAQ. The CDR3 has 16 residues. V shed 4 bases and J 4 bases; nucleotides not matched to a gene: 5. In nucleotides, the CDR3 is TGTGCCAGCAGCTCTAGCGGGAGGGCCCTATACAATGAGCAGTTCTTC. Amino acids: CASSSSGRALYNEQFF.

This clonotype was observed many times. The rearrangement links TRBV28 to TRBJ1-1, with D perhaps matching TRBD1 (5 bases). Germline V gives CDR1 MDHEN, CDR2 SYDVKM. The CDR3 has 14 residues. Trimming took off 1 base at V and 4 bases at J, with 10 bases between the two ends. CDR3 nucleotides: TGTGCCAGCAGTTTATTAGGGGCAATCACTGAAGCTTTCTTT. This gives the protein CASSLLGAITEAFF.

The gene calls are TRBV5-6 and TRBJ2-2, with 8 nucleotides matching TRBD1. The CDR3 contains 16 residues. The J segment lost 7 bases and the V segment lost 4 bases, leaving 12 bases of the junction unmatched. Germline V gene sequence: CDR1 SGHDT, CDR2 YYEEEE. This CDR3 is CASSHDRGPLGGELFF. As DNA, the CDR3 is TGTGCCAGCAGCCACGACAGGGGACCCCTCGGCGGGGAGCTGTTTTTT.

The chain is built from TRBV18 and TRBJ1-2; D is perhaps TRBD1 (6 bases). The germline CDR1 and CDR2 sequences are KGHSH and LQKENI. Between the trimmed V and J ends, which lost 3 bases and 4 bases, there was a span of 15 bases. The CDR3 loop spans 15 amino acids. The CDR3 DNA reads as TGTGCCAGCTCACCGGCGGAACAGGGAGGCTATGGCTACACCTTC. The encoded protein is CASSPAEQGGYGYTF.

This clonotype was picked up many times. The chain recombines TRBV7-9 with TRBJ1-2; tentative D call: TRBD1 (5 bases). Germline CDR1 reads SEHNR; CDR2 reads FQNEAQ (reference sequence). Between the trimmed V and J ends, which lost 1 base and 0 bases, there was a span of 15 bases. The CDR3 length is 17 residues. CDR3 loop: CASSLGQEGESNYGYTF. The CDR3 nucleotides read TGTGCCAGCAGCTTAGGTCAGGAAGGGGAATCTAACTATGGCTACACCTTC.

In this sample, this clonotype turned up many times. The gene calls are TRBV20-1 and TRBJ1-2; D might be TRBD1 (6 bases). This CDR3 has 13 amino acids. Germline values: CDR1 DFQATT, CDR2 SNEGSKA (reference sequence). The V gene lost 5 bases and the J gene lost 7 bases, with 17 bases spanning the gap. The CDR3 reads CSARDTGFRGYTF. The CDR3 DNA sequence: TGCAGTGCTCGGGATACAGGGTTCCGTGGCTACACCTTC.

This clonotype was seen more than once but under ten times. The chain has TRBV12-3 or TRBV12-4 and TRBJ1-5; D gene unclear. V was shortened by 1 base and J by 4 bases, with 11 bases between the two germline ends. CDR3 size: 15 residues. CDR3 coding DNA: TGTGCCAGCAGTTTAGAGAGGGATAAAAATCAGCCCCAGCATTTT. Translated: CASSLERDKNQPQHF.

This clonotype was recorded at least ten times. The V and J genes are TRBV7-9 and TRBJ1-6; tentative D call: TRBD1 (6 bases). V lost 4 bases and J 10 bases, leaving 14 bases between the germline ends. Germline assignment: CDR1 SEHNR and CDR2 FQNEAQ (reference sequence). CDR3 size: 14 residues. The CDR3 region is CASSSTGRDSPLHF. The CDR3, as DNA: TGTGCCAGCAGCTCCACAGGGAGGGACTCACCCCTCCACTTT.